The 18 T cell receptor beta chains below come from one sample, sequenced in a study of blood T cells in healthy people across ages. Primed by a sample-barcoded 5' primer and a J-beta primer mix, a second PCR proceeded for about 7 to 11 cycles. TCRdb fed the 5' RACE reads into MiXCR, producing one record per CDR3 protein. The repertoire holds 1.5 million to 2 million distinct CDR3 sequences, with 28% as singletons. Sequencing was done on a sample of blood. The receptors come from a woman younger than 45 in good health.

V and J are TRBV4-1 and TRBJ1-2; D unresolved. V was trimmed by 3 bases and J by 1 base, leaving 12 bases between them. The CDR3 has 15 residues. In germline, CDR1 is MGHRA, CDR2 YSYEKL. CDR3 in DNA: TGCGCCAGCAGCCAGCCGGACCGGGATAACTATGGCTACACCTTC. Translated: CASSQPDRDNYGYTF.

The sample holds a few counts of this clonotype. The CDR3 DNA reads TGTGCCAGCAGCTTAGCGGGACTAGCGGGAGGAGAGACCCAGTACTTC. It encodes CASSLAGLAGGETQYF. J is TRBJ2-5 and V is TRBV7-7, with 15 bases aligning to TRBD2. Germline loops: CDR1 SSHAT, CDR2 FNYEAQ (reference sequence). The CDR3 length is 16 residues. V dropped 0 bases and J dropped 4; count of bases not matched to a gene: 0.

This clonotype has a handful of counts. The CDR3 sequence: CASSESQEGTDTEAFF. The CDR3 DNA reads TGCGCCAGCAGTGAGTCTCAAGAGGGAACGGACACTGAAGCTTTCTTT. The rearrangement uses TRBV10-1 and TRBJ1-1; no reliable D call. The CDR3 consists of 16 residues. Germline lookup yields CDR1 WNHNN and CDR2 SYGVQD (reference sequence). The germline V and J ends were trimmed by 0 bases and 3 bases, with 14 bases remaining between them.

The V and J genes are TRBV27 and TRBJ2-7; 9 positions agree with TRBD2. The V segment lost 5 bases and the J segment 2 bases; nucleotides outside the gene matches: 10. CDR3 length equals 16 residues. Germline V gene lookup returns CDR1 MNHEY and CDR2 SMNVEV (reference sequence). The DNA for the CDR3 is TGTGCCAGCAGTCCAAGAGCGGGAGGTCTCGCCTACGAGCAGTACTTC. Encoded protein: CASSPRAGGLAYEQYF.

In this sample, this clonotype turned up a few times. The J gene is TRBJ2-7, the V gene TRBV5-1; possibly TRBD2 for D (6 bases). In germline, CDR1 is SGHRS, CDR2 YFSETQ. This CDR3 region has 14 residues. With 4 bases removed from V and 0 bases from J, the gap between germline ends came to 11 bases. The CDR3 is CASSDPRGSYEQYF. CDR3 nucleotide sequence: TGCGCCAGCAGCGACCCGCGGGGCTCCTACGAGCAGTACTTC.

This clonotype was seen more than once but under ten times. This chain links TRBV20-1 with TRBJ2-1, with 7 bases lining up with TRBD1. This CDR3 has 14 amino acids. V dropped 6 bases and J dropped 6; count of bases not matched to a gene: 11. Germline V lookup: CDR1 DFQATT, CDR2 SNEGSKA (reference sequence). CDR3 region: CSAIPGAGGNEQFF. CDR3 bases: TGCAGTGCCATACCCGGGGCAGGGGGCAATGAGCAGTTCTTC.

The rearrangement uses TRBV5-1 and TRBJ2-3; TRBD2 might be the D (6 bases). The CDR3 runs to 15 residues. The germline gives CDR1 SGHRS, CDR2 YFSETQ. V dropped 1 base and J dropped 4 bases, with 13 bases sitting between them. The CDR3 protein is CASSLSSPGADTQYF. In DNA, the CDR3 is TGCGCCAGCAGCTTGTCCTCACCGGGGGCAGATACGCAGTATTTT.

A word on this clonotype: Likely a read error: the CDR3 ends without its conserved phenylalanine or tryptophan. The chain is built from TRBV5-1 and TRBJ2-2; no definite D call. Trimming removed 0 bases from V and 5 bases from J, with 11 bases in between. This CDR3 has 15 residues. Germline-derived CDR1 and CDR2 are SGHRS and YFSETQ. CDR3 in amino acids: CASSLGDGKTGELFV. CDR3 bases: TGCGCCAGCAGCTTGGGAGACGGAAAAACCGGGGAGCTGTTTGTT.

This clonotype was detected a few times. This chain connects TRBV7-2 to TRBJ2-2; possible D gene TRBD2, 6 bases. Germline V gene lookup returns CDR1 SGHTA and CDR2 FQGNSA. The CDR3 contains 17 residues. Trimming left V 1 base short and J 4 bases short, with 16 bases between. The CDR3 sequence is CASSLVWGGESTGELFF. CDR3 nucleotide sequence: TGTGCCAGCAGCTTAGTGTGGGGAGGAGAGAGCACCGGGGAGCTGTTTTTT.

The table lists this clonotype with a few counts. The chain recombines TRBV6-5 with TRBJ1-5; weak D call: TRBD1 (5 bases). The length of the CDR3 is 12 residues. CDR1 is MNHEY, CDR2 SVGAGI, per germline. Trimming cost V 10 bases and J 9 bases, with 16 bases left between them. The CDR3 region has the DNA TGTGCCATAGAGGGGTCGGCTGCGCCCCAGCATTTT. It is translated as CAIEGSAAPQHF.

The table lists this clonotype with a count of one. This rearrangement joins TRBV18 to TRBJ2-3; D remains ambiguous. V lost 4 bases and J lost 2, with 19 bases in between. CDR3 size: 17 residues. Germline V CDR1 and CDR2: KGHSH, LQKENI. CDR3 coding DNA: TGTGCCAGCTCACTCCCGCCGGGCGTATTCCCCACAGATACGCAGTATTTT. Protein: CASSLPPGVFPTDTQYF.

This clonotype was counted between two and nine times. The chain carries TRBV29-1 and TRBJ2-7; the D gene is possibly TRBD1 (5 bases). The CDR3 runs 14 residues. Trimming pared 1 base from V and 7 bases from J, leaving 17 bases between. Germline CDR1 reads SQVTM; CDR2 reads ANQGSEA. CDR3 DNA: TGCAGCGTTGAAGGACAGATTACTCCTCGGGAGCAGTACTTC. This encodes CSVEGQITPREQYF.

The CDR3 loop reads CATGGQQGSATYGYTF. The CDR3 region has the DNA TGTGCCACCGGTGGCCAACAGGGGTCGGCCACCTATGGCTACACCTTC. The chain uses TRBV11-2 and TRBJ1-2; 7 bases are shared with TRBD1. The V segment lost 10 bases and the J segment 4 bases; nucleotides outside the gene matches: 18. Germline-derived CDR1 and CDR2 are SGHAT and FQNNGV. This CDR3 is built from 16 residues.

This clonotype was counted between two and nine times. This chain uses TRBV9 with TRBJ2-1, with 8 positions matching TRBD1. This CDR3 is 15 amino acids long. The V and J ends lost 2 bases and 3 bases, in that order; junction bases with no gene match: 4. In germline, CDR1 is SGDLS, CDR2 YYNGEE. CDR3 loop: CASSVNGQGYNEQFF. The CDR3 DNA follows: TGTGCCAGCAGCGTCAATGGACAGGGCTACAATGAGCAGTTCTTC. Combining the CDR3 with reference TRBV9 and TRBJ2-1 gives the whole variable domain DSGVTQTPKHLITATGQRVTLRCSPRSGDLSVYWYQQSLDQGLQFLIQYYNGEERAKGNILERFSAQQFPDLHSELNLSSLELGDSALYFCASSVNGQGYNEQFFGPGTRLTVL.

In nucleotides, the CDR3 is TGCAGTGCGAGGACTCCCCTTACCGGCGAGCAGTACTTC. This sequence encodes CSARTPLTGEQYF. V is TRBV20-1 and J is TRBJ2-7; possibly TRBD2 for D (5 bases). Trimming left V 6 bases short and J 6 bases short, with 18 bases between. The CDR3 is made up of 13 amino acids. Germline V gene sequence: CDR1 DFQATT, CDR2 SNEGSKA (reference sequence).

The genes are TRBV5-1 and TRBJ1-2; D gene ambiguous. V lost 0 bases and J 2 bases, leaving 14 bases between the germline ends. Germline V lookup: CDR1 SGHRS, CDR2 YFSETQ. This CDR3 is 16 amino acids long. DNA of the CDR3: TGCGCCAGCAGCTTGGAACTTTCCGAGAGAAACTATGGCTACACCTTC. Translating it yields CASSLELSERNYGYTF.

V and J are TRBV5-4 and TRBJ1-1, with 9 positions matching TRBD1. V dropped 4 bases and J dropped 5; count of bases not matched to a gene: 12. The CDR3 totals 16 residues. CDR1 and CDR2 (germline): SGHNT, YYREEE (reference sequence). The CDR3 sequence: CASSLGGQGGRTEAFF. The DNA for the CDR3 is TGTGCCAGCAGCCTGGGGGGACAGGGAGGAAGAACTGAAGCTTTCTTT.

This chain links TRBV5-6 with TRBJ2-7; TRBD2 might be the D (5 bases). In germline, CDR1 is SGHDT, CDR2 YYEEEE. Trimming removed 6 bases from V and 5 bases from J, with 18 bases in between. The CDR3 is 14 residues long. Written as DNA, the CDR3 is TGTGCCAGCACCCGCGATTGGAGGAATAACGAGCAGTACTTC. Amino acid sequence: CASTRDWRNNEQYF.